This T cell receptor beta chain is drawn from a study of Ad26.COV2.S vaccination and SARS-CoV-2 variants (dated by TCRdb to the early 2020s). Looking at the study overall: Donors in the vaccine arm were drawn from COV1001, a phase I-IIa trial of Ad26.COV2.S in healthy adults that was multicentre, randomized, double-blind and placebo-controlled. A total of some 30 samples were included in the TCR-sequenced set, comprising roughly 19 Ad26.COV2.S vaccine recipients, 5 placebo recipients and 8 SARS-CoV-2 convalescent individuals. Ad26.COV2.S was administered intramuscularly at a dose of 5x10^10 or 1x10^11 viral particles, either as one shot or as two shots given 56 days apart. Throughout the experiments and outcome assessment, investigators stayed blinded to trial group allocation. Sequencing of the TCRbeta repertoire served to evaluate the specificity and breadth of SARS-CoV-2-reactive T cell receptors following Ad26.COV2.S vaccination. Participants in the trial were split at random into five groups of five each, receiving low-dose or high-dose Ad26.COV2.S once or twice, or else placebo on both occasions. The full study reports these points: Vaccine and placebo recipients had similar non-spike TCR breadth, a finding consistent with the vaccine containing only spike. Spike-specific TCR breadth was higher in Ad26.COV2.S recipients than in placebo recipients (P = 0.0014). Substantial breadth of spike-specific CD8+ and CD4+ T cell responses was reported after vaccination. The authors noted that total T cell responses may have been underestimated by the TCR breadth and depth analyses. The study was not powered for comparison of responses between vaccine doses or regimens.

The treatment or condition label corresponds to: about 20 received Ad26.COV2.S at low or high dose, single or two shots; about 5 received placebo; per-sample allocation not given. For vaccine and placebo recipients, repertoires were sequenced using samples collected on day 63 after the first injection. In Cohort 1b, around 23 adults aged 18-55 years were enrolled at a single site in Boston, USA, between 29 July and 7 August 2020. As a vaccine, Ad26.COV2.S was a replication-incompetent adenovirus type 26 vector that expressed a prefusion-stabilized SARS-CoV-2 spike protein derived from the original Wuhan strain. Reading from cysteine to phenylalanine, the CDR3 counts 11 amino acids. The retained sequence is limited to the CDR3, 33 bases, with the frame set at the first base. Via the germline V gene, CDR1 is SNHLY and CDR2 FYNNEI. The junction shows trimming of 7 bases on V and 2 bases on J, plus 4 bases between the germline ends.

The immunoSEQ Assay was the method used to sequence TCRbeta CDR3 regions. After extraction, genomic DNA underwent amplification by bias-controlled multiplex PCR, followed by high-throughput sequencing. The published analysis was carried out like this. To quantify the absolute abundance of every unique TCRbeta CDR3 region, sequences were collapsed and filtered. Usable DNA was measured by amplifying reference genes present in all nucleated cells, and TCRbeta template counts were normalized to that usable DNA to estimate T cell fraction. Repertoire TCRs were annotated as SARS-CoV-2-specific when V gene, CDR3 amino acid sequence and J gene were exactly matched to a known reactive TCR set. MIRA supplied the reference SARS-CoV-2 TCR set, which was filtered for enrichment in COVID-19-positive ImmuneCODE repertoires so that public or cross-reactive TCRs were removed. Drawing on the MIRA antigens, annotated TCRs were analysed further at the level of specific ORF or position within ORF. Depth was the summed frequency of annotated unique rearrangements, while breadth was defined as annotated unique rearrangements over total unique productive rearrangements. Two-sided Wilcoxon rank-sum tests were applied when comparing TCR breadth between groups. Drawn from immuneACCESS, this table holds only the in-frame rearrangements with V and J called that TCRdb kept. Clones are partly lost; checked studies trace under half to an unresolved V gene and leave the rest unexplained. The D gene and trimming were derived from the DNA, and the V and J assignments and clone size from that table. Recorded for this sample are around 300,000 clones; roughly 90% of them occurred a single time. The ten largest clones capture about 5% of the sample.

Note on this clone: Its antigen is currently not known. No quality values exist for individual bases; no much larger clone is one base distant.

The V and J segments used are TRBV2 and TRBJ2-3, with no reliable assignment of the D segment. This TCR derives from a person between 18 and 60 years old who received the Ad26.COV2.S COVID-19 vaccine or a placebo. Sequenced here: peripheral blood, sampled in a trial of Ad26.COV2.S vaccine versus placebo. CDR3 sequence: CASKDTDTQYF. The sequenced DNA is TGTGCCAGCAAGGACACAGATACGCAGTATTTT.